These T cell receptor beta chains were read from a single sample in a study of STAT5B mutations in CD4+ large granular lymphocyte leukemia. The assay was immunoSEQ multiplex PCR, and TCRdb's table has in-frame clones only and misses some. The table has some 8,800 clones, roughly four fifths seen once. The sequencing sample was made of PBMCs. Source of these receptors: a man aged 60 to 69 with CD4+ T-cell large granular lymphocyte leukemia. CDR3s include the opening cysteine and the closing phenylalanine or tryptophan. The D gene is left open where the match is weak. Clone size is stated in some rows and not others, as once, few, many or a class when expanded.

>.|TRBV2|TRBJ2-2|TRBD2
CASSLLAGGTGELFF
TGTGCCAGCAGCCTTCTAGCGGGAGGGACCGGGGAGCTGTTTTTT
>.|TRBV27|TRBJ2-7|TRBD1
CASSSDRPSSYEQYF
TGTGCCAGCAGTTCGGACAGGCCCTCCTCCTACGAGCAGTACTTC
>.|TRBV15|TRBJ1-5|.
CATSRDLAGTSNQPQHF
TGTGCCACCAGCAGAGATTTGGCAGGAACAAGCAATCAGCCCCAGCATTTT
>.|TRBV30|TRBJ1-2|.
CAWSPQGGGYTF
TGTGCCTGGAGTCCCCAGGGAGGGGGCTACACCTTC
>.|TRBV10-1|TRBJ2-7|.
CASSAGQHSYEQYF
TGCGCCAGCAGTGCCGGACAGCACTCCTACGAGCAGTACTTC
>.|TRBV27|TRBJ2-1|.
CASSLEDSYNEQFF
TGTGCCAGCAGTTTGGAGGACTCTTACAATGAGCAGTTCTTC
>.|TRBV28|TRBJ2-7|.
CASRGWGAMNEQYF
TGTGCCAGCAGAGGATGGGGGGCCATGAACGAGCAGTACTTC
>.|TRBV5-6|TRBJ1-1|.
CASSSRSEHVPHTTEAFF
TGTGCCAGCAGCTCGAGATCGGAGCACGTTCCTCATACCACTGAAGCTTTCTTT
>.|TRBV27|TRBJ2-7|TRBD2
CASSASGRAWGEQYF
TGTGCCAGCAGCGCTAGCGGGAGGGCCTGGGGCGAGCAGTACTTC
>.|TRBV7-6|TRBJ2-1|TRBD1
CASSFLTGDSYNEQFF
TGTGCCAGCAGCTTTTTGACAGGGGATAGTTACAATGAGCAGTTCTTC
>.|TRBV6-5|TRBJ1-1|TRBD1
CASSSSGGAFF
TGTGCCAGCAGTTCCTCAGGGGGGGCTTTCTTT
>.|TRBV4-1|TRBJ2-7|.
CASSQDRGQWSYEQYF
TGCGCCAGCAGCCAAGACCGAGGACAGTGGAGCTACGAGCAGTACTTC
>.|TRBV11-2|TRBJ1-4|TRBD1
CASSFGTGVAEKLFF
TGTGCCAGCAGCTTTGGGACAGGGGTAGCGGAAAAACTGTTTTTT
>.|TRBV14|TRBJ2-7|.
CASSQSWSRYEQYF
TGTGCCAGCAGCCAATCCTGGTCCAGATACGAGCAGTACTTC
>.|TRBV28|TRBJ1-2|.
CASSFNRADYGYTF
TGTGCCAGCAGTTTTAACAGGGCCGACTATGGCTACACCTTC
>.|TRBV27|TRBJ1-5|.
CASGGMLGINQPQHF
TGTGCCAGCGGGGGGATGTTGGGTATCAATCAGCCCCAGCATTTT
>.|TRBV14|TRBJ2-5|TRBD2
CASSQDRRLAGGSETQYF
TGTGCCAGCAGCCAAGATCGCAGACTAGCGGGAGGGTCAGAGACCCAGTACTTC
>.|TRBV29-1|TRBJ2-3|TRBD2
CSAPLGEGRPDTQYF
TGCAGCGCCCCCCTGGGGGAGGGCCGCCCAGATACGCAGTATTTT
>once|TRBV29-1|TRBJ2-7|.
CSVEGGMTVGQYF
TGCAGCGTTGAAGGGGGGATGACTGTCGGGCAGTACTTC
>.|TRBV4-1|TRBJ2-5|TRBD1
CASSQFGQEEETQYF
TGCGCCAGCAGCCAATTTGGACAGGAGGAAGAGACCCAGTACTTC
>.|TRBV4-3|TRBJ2-1|.
CASSQVTGPYNEQFF
TGCGCCAGCAGCCAAGTCACAGGCCCCTACAATGAGCAGTTCTTC
>.|TRBV5-6|TRBJ2-3|TRBD2
CASSPGRDYLSTDTQYF
TGTGCCAGCAGCCCCGGCCGGGACTACCTTAGCACAGATACGCAGTATTTT
>.|TRBV5-4|TRBJ1-5|.
CASSLGRGNQPQHF
TGTGCCAGCAGCTTGGGACGTGGCAATCAGCCCCAGCATTTT
>.|TRBV7-2|TRBJ1-2|TRBD1
CASSLPQGALGYTF
TGTGCCAGCAGCTTACCACAGGGGGCCCTGGGCTACACCTTC
>.|TRBV9|TRBJ2-5|.
CASTPWGNPQETQYF
TGTGCCAGCACCCCCTGGGGGAACCCCCAAGAGACCCAGTACTTC
>.|TRBV9|TRBJ1-5|.
CASSATGFYNQPQHF
TGTGCCAGCAGCGCTACAGGATTCTACAATCAGCCCCAGCATTTT
>.|TRBV14|TRBJ1-1|.
CASSVTVMNTEAFF
TGTGCCAGCAGCGTGACGGTTATGAACACTGAAGCTTTCTTT
>.|TRBV28|TRBJ1-2|.
CASSLGHRRGYTF
TGTGCCAGCAGTTTGGGGCATCGGCGCGGCTACACCTTC
>.|TRBV27|TRBJ2-1|.
CASSLLESSYNEQFF
TGTGCCAGCAGTTTACTAGAGAGCTCCTACAATGAGCAGTTCTTC
>few|TRBV9|TRBJ2-7|TRBD1
CASSAQGAYEQYF
TGTGCCAGCAGCGCACAGGGGGCCTACGAGCAGTACTTC
>once|TRBV7-9|TRBJ1-4|TRBD1
CASSFGDREYEKLFF
TGTGCCAGCAGCTTCGGGGACAGGGAGTACGAAAAACTGTTTTTT
>.|TRBV19|TRBJ2-5|.
CASSIGLEETQYF
TGTGCCAGTAGTATCGGACTTGAAGAGACCCAGTACTTC
>few|TRBV7-3|TRBJ2-3|TRBD1
CASSLTASGTGSSDTQYF
TGTGCCAGCAGCTTAACGGCGAGCGGGACAGGGTCATCAGATACGCAGTATTTT
>once|TRBV7-8|TRBJ1-2|TRBD1
CASSTQQGLDYGYTF
TGTGCCAGCAGCACCCAACAGGGGTTGGACTATGGCTACACCTTC
>.|TRBV6-5|TRBJ2-2|.
CASSYEDTGELFF
TGTGCCAGCAGTTACGAGGATACCGGGGAGCTGTTTTTT
>.|TRBV7-2|TRBJ2-1|.
CASSYQAWEQFF
TGTGCCAGCAGCTACCAAGCGTGGGAGCAGTTCTTC
>.|TRBV19|TRBJ1-5|TRBD1
CASSTETGGTQPQHF
TGTGCCAGTAGTACCGAGACAGGGGGCACTCAGCCCCAGCATTTT
>.|TRBV7-6|TRBJ1-2|TRBD1
CASSSNDRGPFYGYTF
TGTGCCAGCAGCTCAAACGACAGGGGTCCGTTCTATGGCTACACCTTC
>.|TRBV27|TRBJ2-7|.
CASSLRASAEYEQYF
TGTGCCAGCAGTTTAAGGGCTAGCGCTGAATACGAGCAGTACTTC
>.|TRBV19|TRBJ1-5|.
CASSISLDILGGQPQHF
TGTGCCAGTAGTATATCGTTGGACATCCTCGGGGGTCAGCCCCAGCATTTT
>once|TRBV7-9|TRBJ2-7|TRBD2
CASSLGLGLAGEQYF
TGTGCCAGCAGCTTAGGCCTCGGACTAGCGGGCGAGCAGTACTTC
>.|TRBV4-3|TRBJ2-7|TRBD2
CASSQSQTSGSLSYEQYF
TGCGCCAGCAGCCAATCTCAGACTAGCGGGTCGCTATCCTACGAGCAGTACTTC
>.|TRBV5-4|TRBJ2-3|TRBD2
CASSVAGGFTDTQYF
TGTGCCAGCAGCGTAGCGGGAGGTTTCACAGATACGCAGTATTTT
>.|TRBV9|TRBJ2-1|.
CASSVLTGTSNEQFF
TGTGCCAGCAGCGTCTTAACCGGGACATCAAATGAGCAGTTCTTC
>.|TRBV2|TRBJ2-2|TRBD2
CATGRARRELFF
TGTGCCACGGGGAGGGCTAGGCGGGAGCTGTTTTTT
>.|TRBV6-5|TRBJ2-7|.
CASTLQMGYTYEQYF
TGTGCCAGCACCCTCCAGATGGGGTATACCTACGAGCAGTACTTC
>.|TRBV5-1|TRBJ2-7|.
CASRGTDSYEQYF
TGCGCCAGCAGGGGAACGGACTCCTACGAGCAGTACTTC
>once|TRBV6-5|TRBJ1-1|.
CASSYGGSEAFF
TGTGCCAGCAGTTACGGGGGGAGTGAAGCTTTCTTT